This is a list of T cell receptor beta chains from one sample in a study of spatial heterogeneity in lung cancer. From the 5' RACE reads, TCRdb called clonotypes with MiXCR, one entry per CDR3 protein. The table lists about 12,000 distinct CDR3 sequences, 14% of them singletons. The sample in question was PBMCs, obtained at surgery. These receptors all stem from a female donor with early-stage non-small cell lung cancer. CDR3s include the opening cysteine and the closing phenylalanine or tryptophan. The D gene is left open where the match is weak. Some rows mark clone size as missing; the rest say once, few, many or name a class of expanded clone.

CASKPGSTSYEQYF,TGTGCCAGTAAACCAGGGTCGACATCCTACGAGCAGTACTTC,14,TRBV19,TRBJ2-7,-,medium-sized
CASSYRGGVYEQYF,TGTGCCAGCAGTTACCGTGGGGGAGTCTACGAGCAGTACTTC,14,TRBV6-5,TRBJ2-7,-,medium-sized
CAISKGLAQEVEQFF,TGTGCCATCAGTAAGGGACTAGCCCAAGAGGTTGAGCAGTTCTTC,15,TRBV10-3,TRBJ2-1,TRBD2,medium-sized
CASKKGHGNEQFF,TGTGCCAGCAAGAAGGGGCATGGCAATGAGCAGTTCTTC,13,TRBV6-1,TRBJ2-1,-,many
CASSYSGTGKRDTQYF,TGTGCCAGCAGTTACTCCGGGACAGGGAAGAGAGATACGCAGTATTTT,16,TRBV6-2/TRBV6-3,TRBJ2-3,TRBD1,-
CASRLAEQDSSYEQYF,TGTGCAAGTCGCTTAGCCGAACAGGACAGCTCCTACGAGCAGTACTTC,16,TRBV12-2,TRBJ2-7,-,many
CASSYSHTGGSSYEQYF,TGTGCCAGCAGTTACTCTCATACAGGAGGAAGCTCCTACGAGCAGTACTTC,17,TRBV6-2/TRBV6-3,TRBJ2-7,-,-
CASSRGMGQGFTYGYTF,TGTGCCAGCAGCAGGGGGATGGGACAGGGGTTCACCTATGGCTACACCTTC,17,TRBV7-9,TRBJ1-2,TRBD1,medium-sized
CASSRQFPPNTEAFF,TGTGCCAGTAGCCGACAGTTTCCCCCGAACACTGAAGCTTTCTTT,15,TRBV19,TRBJ1-1,-,many
CASSQGSSVYEQYF,TGTGCCAGCAGCCAAGGTTCTAGTGTGTACGAGCAGTACTTC,14,TRBV14,TRBJ2-7,-,many
CASSPSGMNTGELFF,TGTGCCAGCAGTCCGTCGGGGATGAACACCGGGGAGCTGTTTTTT,15,TRBV11-3,TRBJ2-2,-,few
CASSLASGTSGGTYEQYF,TGCGCCAGCAGCTTGGCCTCCGGGACTAGCGGGGGGACCTACGAGCAGTACTTC,18,TRBV5-1,TRBJ2-7,TRBD2,-
CSVGWGPAMNTEAFF,TGCAGCGTCGGGTGGGGTCCTGCCATGAACACTGAAGCTTTCTTT,15,TRBV29-1,TRBJ1-1,-,few
CASSDPLAGVDEQYF,TGTGCCAGCTCAGATCCTCTAGCGGGAGTTGACGAGCAGTACTTC,15,TRBV18,TRBJ2-7,TRBD2,many
CASSLPGLAGSEQYF,TGTGCCAGCAGCTTACCGGGACTAGCGGGGTCCGAGCAGTACTTC,15,TRBV7-6,TRBJ2-7,TRBD2,-
CSVEGERREAFF,TGCAGCGTTGAGGGTGAGCGGAGAGAAGCTTTCTTT,12,TRBV29-1,TRBJ1-1,-,many
CASRQGLTYEQYF,TGTGCCAGTCGACAGGGGCTGACCTACGAGCAGTACTTC,13,TRBV2,TRBJ2-7,TRBD1,many
CSASSQRASYEQYF,TGCAGCGCCTCTAGCCAGCGGGCCTCCTACGAGCAGTACTTC,14,TRBV29-1,TRBJ2-7,-,-
CASSERGSSYNSPLHF,TGTGCCAGCAGTGAAAGGGGTAGCTCCTATAATTCACCCCTCCACTTT,16,TRBV2,TRBJ1-6,-,many
CASSPSFHEQFF,TGTGCCAGCAGCCCCTCCTTTCACGAGCAGTTCTTC,12,TRBV7-8,TRBJ2-1,-,many
CASRGTGGWGIQYF,TGTGCCAGCAGAGGGACAGGGGGCTGGGGGATTCAGTACTTC,14,TRBV27,TRBJ2-4,TRBD1,many
CASSRSTDTQYF,TGTGCCAGCAGCCGAAGCACAGATACGCAGTATTTT,12,TRBV28,TRBJ2-3,-,many
CASSIPGISYGYTF,TGTGCCAGCTCAATACCGGGGATCAGCTATGGCTACACCTTC,14,TRBV25-1,TRBJ1-2,-,few
CSVVPGPNEKLFF,TGCAGCGTTGTCCCGGGTCCTAATGAAAAACTGTTTTTT,13,TRBV29-1,TRBJ1-4,-,-